The 12 T cell receptor beta chains given below trace back to one sample, sequenced in a study of blood T cell repertoires in COVID-19. TCRdb keeps only in-frame clones here, not all; method: immunoSEQ multiplex PCR. The table includes around 450,000 clones, around 90% detected once. The sample comprised PBMCs or T cells enriched from blood (not recorded which). All receptors come from a woman aged 18-29 years with acute COVID-19.

In this sample, this clone turned up a few times. The J gene is TRBJ1-5, the V gene TRBV7-2, with D uncertain. CDR3 length: 14 amino acids. From germline, CDR1 is SGHTA and CDR2 FQGNSA. With 6 bases removed from V and 2 bases from J, the gap between germline ends came to 11 bases. The CDR3 DNA sequence: TGTGCCAGCAGTTCCCGGTCGGGCAATCAGCCCCAGCATTTT. This encodes CASSSRSGNQPQHF. The full variable domain, with the rest looked up from reference TRBV7-2 and TRBJ1-5, is GAGVSQSPSNKVTEKGKDVELRCDPISGHTALYWYRQSLGQGLEFLIYFQGNSAPDKSGLPSDRFSAERTGGSVSTLTIQRTQQEDSAVYLCASSSRSGNQPQHFGDGTRLSIL.

This CDR3 is CASSLGQGAYNSPLHF. The CDR3 DNA sequence: TGTGCCAGCAGCTTAGGACAGGGGGCTTATAATTCACCCCTCCACTTT. The rearrangement joins TRBV7-2 to TRBJ1-6; 10 bases match TRBD1. V lost 1 base, J lost 4 bases, and 1 base stayed unmatched. The germline gives CDR1 SGHTA, CDR2 FQGNSA. The CDR3 is 16 amino acids. Combining the CDR3 with reference TRBV7-2 and TRBJ1-6 gives the whole variable domain GAGVSQSPSNKVTEKGKDVELRCDPISGHTALYWYRQSLGQGLEFLIYFQGNSAPDKSGLPSDRFSAERTGGSVSTLTIQRTQQEDSAVYLCASSLGQGAYNSPLHFGNGTRLTVT.

Only a few counts were recorded for this clone. The chain combines TRBV19 with TRBJ1-2, with 9 bases that match TRBD1. This CDR3 has 15 residues. V lost 6 bases, J lost 8 bases, and 13 bases stayed unmatched. CDR1 and CDR2 from the germline V gene are LNHDA and SQIVND (reference sequence). This CDR3 is CASSISRGQGRGYTF. In nucleotides, the CDR3 is TGTGCCAGTAGCATTTCGCGGGGACAGGGAAGAGGCTACACCTTC.

V usage is TRBV18 and J usage is TRBJ1-3; TRBD1 might be the D (6 bases). V lost 1 base and J lost 0, with 10 bases in between. Germline V CDR1 and CDR2: KGHSH, LQKENI. CDR3 length: 16 residues. This CDR3 reads CASSPQGVDSGNTIYF. The DNA of the CDR3 is TGTGCCAGCTCACCACAGGGGGTCGACTCTGGAAACACCATATATTTT.

The chain carries TRBV5-1 and TRBJ1-6; D gene uncertain. Per the germline V gene, CDR1 is SGHRS and CDR2 is YFSETQ. Trimming shortened V by 2 bases and J by 0 bases, and 6 bases separated the two germline ends. This CDR3 is 15 amino acids long. The CDR3 DNA is TGCGCCAGCAGCTTACAGAGCTCCTATAATTCACCCCTCCACTTT. This sequence encodes CASSLQSSYNSPLHF.

This clone was recorded a few times. The J gene is TRBJ2-2, the V gene TRBV11-1, with D possibly being TRBD2 (7 bases). V was clipped by 4 bases and J by 0 bases, with 12 bases between them. The CDR3 spans 16 residues. Germline V CDR1 and CDR2: SGHAT, FQDESV (reference sequence). The CDR3 sequence is CASSSSGGANTGELFF. CDR3 sequence (DNA): TGTGCCAGCAGCTCGTCGGGGGGCGCGAACACCGGGGAGCTGTTTTTT.

This chain links TRBV11-3 with TRBJ2-2; perhaps TRBD2 as D (7 bases). Germline-derived CDR1 and CDR2 are SGHNT and YENEEA. The germline V and J ends were trimmed by 0 bases and 0 bases, with 14 bases remaining between them. This CDR3 has 18 residues. The CDR3: CASSLEPAGTPNTGELFF. The CDR3 DNA reads as TGTGCCAGCAGCTTAGAACCAGCGGGGACACCGAACACCGGGGAGCTGTTTTTT. The full variable domain, completed using reference TRBV11-3 and TRBJ2-2, is EAGVVQSPRYKIIEKKQPVAFWCNPISGHNTLYWYLQNLGQGPELLIRYENEEAVDDSQLPKDRFSAERLKGVDSTLKIQPAELGDSAVYLCASSLEPAGTPNTGELFFGEGSRLTVL.

V and J are TRBV20-1 and TRBJ2-1; tentatively, D is TRBD1 (6 bases). CDR1 and CDR2 from the germline V gene are DFQATT and SNEGSKA (reference sequence). The V and J ends lost 3 bases and 8 bases respectively, with 17 bases between them. The CDR3 is 14 amino acids. CDR3 sequence: CSASRGLHHDEQFF. As DNA, the CDR3 is TGCAGTGCTAGTAGGGGGTTGCACCACGATGAGCAGTTCTTC.

With respect to this clone: Other DNA sequences in the sample encode the same CDR3. The chain couples TRBV7-9 to TRBJ1-1; maybe TRBD1 (5 bases). Germline V CDR1 and CDR2: SEHNR, FQNEAQ (reference sequence). Trimming removed 1 base at V and 1 base at J, with 7 bases between. This CDR3 is built from 14 residues. The CDR3 sequence: CASSLGGGNTEAFF. The DNA for the CDR3 is TGTGCCAGCAGCTTAGGCGGGGGGAACACTGAAGCTTTCTTT.

V is TRBV7-6 and J is TRBJ1-4; D not certain. This CDR3 spans 16 amino acids. The germline V gene has CDR1 SGHVS and CDR2 FNYEAQ. V lost 2 bases and J 5 bases, leaving 15 bases between the germline ends. CDR3 nucleotide sequence: TGTGCCAGCAGCTTAAGGAGTGAGGGCAGAAATGAAAAACTGTTTTTT. Protein product: CASSLRSEGRNEKLFF.

The J gene is TRBJ1-2, the V gene TRBV27, with TRBD1 matching over 8 bases. CDR3 length equals 16 residues. CDR1 is MNHEY, CDR2 SMNVEV, per germline (reference sequence). The V gene end was trimmed by 6 bases and the J gene end by 3 bases; junction bases not matched to a gene: 12. CDR3 bases: TGTGCCAGCAGCCCCTTAGGGGACAGGACTCACTATGGCTACACCTTC. Its translation: CASSPLGDRTHYGYTF.

Points on this clone: The same CDR3 arises from other DNA sequences in this sample as well. The DNA for the CDR3 is TGTGCCAGCAGCCAGGGAGGGAACACCGGGGAGCTGTTTTTT. Its protein product is CASSQGGNTGELFF. The V gene is TRBV3-1 (or the pseudogene TRBV3-2), the J gene TRBJ2-2; possible D gene TRBD2, 6 bases. Trimming took 3 bases from V and 1 from J, leaving 6 bases between them. This CDR3 comprises 14 residues. Germline V gives CDR1 LGHDT, CDR2 YNNKEL (reference sequence).